These 30 T cell receptor beta chains came from one sample sequenced in a study of cytomegalovirus exposure and HLA in healthy donors. PCR employed 60 Vbeta and 13 Jbeta primers. Generated by immunoSEQ multiplex PCR, the TCRdb table keeps only in-frame clones and is missing some. This sample's table reports around 75,000 clones. Sequenced material: PBMCs. These receptors all stem from a middle-aged man in good health and CMV-seropositive.

The V gene is TRBV7-9, the J gene TRBJ2-5; 8 positions agree with TRBD1. With V trimmed by 6 bases and J by 5 bases, 11 bases remained unmatched. The CDR3 is 15 amino acids. Per germline, CDR1 SEHNR and CDR2 FQNEAQ (reference sequence). CDR3 DNA: TGTGCCAGCAGTTTTCGGACAGGGAGAGGGGAGACCCAGTACTTC. It translates to CASSFRTGRGETQYF.

The chain couples TRBV9 to TRBJ1-1; D remains ambiguous. CDR3 size: 15 residues. Trimming removed 0 bases from V and 1 base from J, with 10 bases in between. Germline CDR1 is SGDLS and CDR2 is YYNGEE. The DNA for the CDR3 is TGTGCCAGCAGCGTAGGGCGGGGTGGGAACACTGAAGCTTTCTTT. It translates to CASSVGRGGNTEAFF.

Here the CDR3 reads CASSEPPWGRSYEQYF. The DNA for the CDR3 is TGTGCCAGCAGCGAACCACCCTGGGGCAGATCCTACGAGCAGTACTTC. The chain has TRBV7-2 and TRBJ2-7; a weak D match, TRBD1 (5 bases). This CDR3 comprises 16 residues. CDR1 is SGHTA and CDR2 is FQGNSA in the germline V gene. The V gene lost 5 bases and the J gene lost 1 base, with 18 bases spanning the gap. Full variable domain (remainder filled in from reference TRBV7-2 and TRBJ2-7): GAGVSQSPSNKVTEKGKDVELRCDPISGHTALYWYRQSLGQGLEFLIYFQGNSAPDKSGLPSDRFSAERTGGSVSTLTIQRTQQEDSAVYLCASSEPPWGRSYEQYFGPGTRLTVT.

The chain is built from TRBV28 and TRBJ2-1, with TRBD2 matching over 12 bases. Per germline, CDR1 MDHEN and CDR2 SYDVKM. V trimming: 6 bases; J trimming: 6 bases; junction bases outside the gene matches: 15. The CDR3 is 18 residues long. The CDR3 coding sequence is TGTGCCAGCAGCTTTCTCGGACTAGCGGGGAGGGGAGTCAATGAGCAGTTCTTC. Translating gives CASSFLGLAGRGVNEQFF.

The chain employs TRBV30 and TRBJ1-1; 8 bases agree with TRBD1. V trimming: 5 bases; J trimming: 1 base; junction bases outside the gene matches: 6. Looked up from germline, CDR1 is GTSNPN and CDR2 is SVGIG (reference sequence). The CDR3 is 14 amino acids. The CDR3 spells CAWGAGTGNTEAFF. CDR3 nucleotides: TGTGCCTGGGGGGCCGGGACAGGGAACACTGAAGCTTTCTTT.

The CDR3, as DNA: TGTGCCAGCAGCCGACAGGGTACTGAAGCTTTCTTT. It codes for CASSRQGTEAFF. The chain recombines TRBV7-9 with TRBJ1-1, with 7 bases aligning to TRBD1. Germline lookup yields CDR1 SEHNR and CDR2 FQNEAQ (reference sequence). CDR3 length: 12 residues. J was trimmed by 5 bases and V by 5 bases; bases with no gene match: 2.

CDR3 sequence reads: CASSRTGEGNQPQHF. CDR3 nucleotide sequence: TGTGCCAGCAGCCGGACAGGGGAGGGCAATCAGCCCCAGCATTTT. The chain uses TRBV9 and TRBJ1-5; 9 bases are a match to TRBD1. The CDR3 is 15 residues long. Trimming removed 4 bases from V and 2 bases from J; junction bases left unmatched: 4. From germline, CDR1 is SGDLS and CDR2 YYNGEE.

The V call is TRBV30, the J call TRBJ1-2, with no clear D. The CDR3 sequence is 17 residues long. CDR1 and CDR2 from the germline V gene are GTSNPN and SVGIG (reference sequence). The ends were cut back, 4 bases at V and 0 bases at J, with 21 bases in the middle. The CDR3 DNA is TGTGCCTGGAATATCCTGGGCAGGAAGCCATCTAACTATGGCTACACCTTC. This encodes CAWNILGRKPSNYGYTF.

This rearrangement joins TRBV5-5 to TRBJ1-2, with D tentatively TRBD1 (6 bases). In germline, CDR1 is SGHKS, CDR2 YYEKEE (reference sequence). Deletions cut 6 bases from V and 7 bases from J, with 22 bases between. CDR3 length: 15 residues. This CDR3 reads CASTSDRSLLGGYTF. Here the CDR3 DNA reads TGTGCCAGCACCTCGGACAGATCCCTCCTAGGTGGCTACACCTTC.

The chain carries TRBV6-1 and TRBJ1-1; tentatively, D is TRBD1 (6 bases). The germline gives CDR1 MNHNS, CDR2 SASEGT. V lost 8 bases and J lost 1, with 8 bases in between. The length of the CDR3 is 12 residues. In nucleotides, the CDR3 is TGTGCCAGCCGAGGGGGGAACACTGAAGCTTTCTTT. As protein: CASRGGNTEAFF.

The chain combines TRBV6-5 with TRBJ2-5; perhaps TRBD1 as D (7 bases). The DNA end is more similar to TRBJ2-7, so the J call may be wrong. This CDR3 region has 15 residues. The germline CDR1 and CDR2 sequences are MNHEY and SVGAGI. CDR3: CASSYGGTDPYEQYF. Written as DNA, the CDR3 is TGTGCCAGCAGTTACGGGGGGACAGATCCCTACGAGCAGTACTTC.

V and J are TRBV6-4 and TRBJ2-3, with 8 bases aligning to TRBD2. The ends lost 5 bases at V and 0 bases at J; junction bases unmatched: 1. CDR3 size: 14 residues. CDR1 and CDR2 from the germline V gene are MRHNA and SNTAGT. The CDR3 coding sequence is TGTGCCAGCAGTCCGGGGGGGAGCACAGATACGCAGTATTTT. It translates to CASSPGGSTDTQYF.

The rearrangement links TRBV29-1 to TRBJ2-1; 7 nucleotides match TRBD1. Germline lookup yields CDR1 SQVTM and CDR2 ANQGSEA. The CDR3 sequence is 12 residues long. Losses at the gene ends were 7 bases for V and 6 bases for J; bases not matched to a gene: 6. The CDR3 spells CSADRVGNEQFF. Written as DNA, the CDR3 is TGCAGCGCCGACAGGGTGGGCAATGAGCAGTTCTTC.

This chain uses TRBV29-1 with TRBJ1-2; D remains ambiguous. Per germline, CDR1 SQVTM and CDR2 ANQGSEA. The CDR3 runs to 11 residues. V dropped 4 bases and J dropped 4 bases, with 7 bases sitting between them. CDR3 nucleotide sequence: TGCAGCGTTGCGGGTAGCTATGGCTACACCTTC. It specifies CSVAGSYGYTF. The variable domain in full, completed from reference TRBV29-1 and TRBJ1-2, reads SAVISQKPSRDICQRGTSLTIQCQVDSQVTMMFWYRQQPGQSLTLIATANQGSEATYESGFVIDKFPISRPNLTFSTLTVSNMSPEDSSIYLCSVAGSYGYTFGSGTRLTVV.

This chain connects TRBV25-1 to TRBJ1-2; no clear D. This CDR3 is built from 14 residues. Germline-derived CDR1 and CDR2 are MGHDK and SYGVNS. The V gene lost 3 bases and the J gene lost 4 bases, with 12 bases spanning the gap. CDR3 amino acids: CASSEVSGSYGYTF. The CDR3 DNA is TGTGCCAGCAGTGAGGTGTCAGGTAGCTATGGCTACACCTTC.

V usage is TRBV15 and J usage is TRBJ1-5, with a weak D call TRBD1 (5 bases). The CDR3 runs 15 residues. The germline V gene has CDR1 LNHNV and CDR2 YYDKDF (reference sequence). Trimming left V 1 base short and J 6 bases short, with 13 bases between. CDR3 in amino acids: CATSRVLGGGQPQHF. CDR3 nucleotide sequence: TGTGCCACCAGCAGAGTGTTGGGGGGAGGTCAGCCCCAGCATTTT.

The V gene is TRBV11-2, the J gene TRBJ1-1, with a weak D call TRBD1 (6 bases). CDR1 and CDR2 from the germline V gene are SGHAT and FQNNGV. The CDR3 contains 15 residues. V dropped 5 bases and J dropped 9 bases, with 22 bases sitting between them. The CDR3 nucleotides are TGTGCCAGCAGCCCTCGTAGCTCAGGGGCTGGTCAAGCTTTCTTT. As protein: CASSPRSSGAGQAFF. Complete variable domain (other parts from reference TRBV11-2 and TRBJ1-1): EAGVAQSPRYKIIEKRQSVAFWCNPISGHATLYWYQQILGQGPKLLIQFQNNGVVDDSQLPKDRFSAERLKGVDSTLKIQPAKLEDSAVYLCASSPRSSGAGQAFFGQGTRLTVV.

The genes are TRBV9 and TRBJ2-1, with 11 bases fitting TRBD2. This CDR3 is 14 amino acids long. J gave up 7 bases and V 2 bases, and 2 bases lay outside the gene matches. Germline assignment: CDR1 SGDLS and CDR2 YYNGEE. The CDR3 loop is CASSVSGGGNEQFF. CDR3 sequence (DNA): TGTGCCAGCAGCGTTAGCGGGGGGGGGAATGAGCAGTTCTTC.

This chain uses TRBV6-5 with TRBJ1-2, with 7 bases aligning to TRBD1. This CDR3 has 15 residues. In germline, CDR1 is MNHEY, CDR2 SVGAGI. V trimming: 5 bases; J trimming: 4 bases; junction bases outside the gene matches: 10. The CDR3 DNA follows: TGTGCCAGCAGTCCTAACCCCAGGGGGTCCTATGGCTACACCTTC. This gives the protein CASSPNPRGSYGYTF.

The rearrangement links TRBV5-1 to TRBJ1-1, with 8 positions matching TRBD1. In germline, CDR1 is SGHRS, CDR2 YFSETQ. The CDR3 totals 15 residues. With 3 bases clipped from V and 3 bases from J, the junction kept 7 bases outside the gene matches. The CDR3 region is CASSSIDRGDTEAFF. The CDR3 nucleotides are TGCGCCAGCAGCTCGATTGACAGGGGTGACACTGAAGCTTTCTTT.

The J gene is TRBJ2-7, the V gene TRBV6-1, with D possibly TRBD1 on 5 matching bases. Per germline, CDR1 MNHNS and CDR2 SASEGT. The CDR3 has 15 residues. Trimming pared 6 bases from V and 4 bases from J, leaving 19 bases between. The DNA for the CDR3 is TGTGCCAGCAGGGTACCGATTCCCAGGGTTTACGAGCAGTACTTC. Translation: CASRVPIPRVYEQYF.

The chain recombines TRBV4-1 with TRBJ2-5; 10 nucleotides match TRBD1. Germline CDR1 and CDR2: MGHRA and YSYEKL. This CDR3 has 16 residues. Germline trimming cut 3 bases from V and 1 base from J; bases unmatched to any gene: 5. The CDR3 loop reads CASSHTGTGAQETQYF. In DNA, the CDR3 is TGCGCCAGCAGCCACACCGGGACAGGGGCCCAAGAGACCCAGTACTTC.

The gene calls are TRBV5-1 and TRBJ1-1; tentatively, D is TRBD1 (5 bases). The CDR3 is made up of 14 amino acids. V lost 2 bases and J lost 1, with 9 bases in between. The germline V gene has CDR1 SGHRS and CDR2 YFSETQ. The CDR3 sequence: CASSLRGPNTEAFF. CDR3 coding DNA: TGCGCCAGCAGCTTAAGGGGTCCGAACACTGAAGCTTTCTTT.

The J gene is TRBJ1-5, the V gene TRBV5-3, with TRBD1 as a possible D gene (6 bases). TRBV5-3 qualifies as an ORF whose function is uncertain. Between the trimmed V and J ends, which lost 0 bases and 0 bases, there was a span of 25 bases. The CDR3 has 21 amino acids. The CDR3 protein is CARSLVIGLKDRRLSNQPQHF. The CDR3 DNA reads as TGTGCCAGAAGCTTGGTAATAGGATTAAAGGACAGACGACTTAGCAATCAGCCCCAGCATTTT.

CDR3 in DNA: TGTGCCACCAGCAGAGTGACAACCACTTTCCAAAACATTCAGTACTTC. Translated: CATSRVTTTFQNIQYF. V and J are TRBV15 and TRBJ2-4; unclear D gene. CDR1 and CDR2 (germline): LNHNV, YYDKDF (reference sequence). V was cut by 1 base and J by 5 bases, with 15 bases left in between. CDR3 length: 16 amino acids.

The chain couples TRBV29-1 to TRBJ2-3; D possibly corresponds to TRBD2 (6 bases). CDR1 SQVTM and CDR2 ANQGSEA come from the germline V gene. Trimming stripped 4 bases from V and 1 base from J, with 9 bases between. The CDR3 length is 13 residues. CDR3 loop: CSVGTGGTDTQYF. The CDR3 nucleotides are TGCAGCGTTGGAACGGGGGGCACAGATACGCAGTATTTT.

V and J are TRBV5-6 and TRBJ2-5; 8 nucleotides match TRBD2. The assigned J gene may be wrong: the sequence end matches TRBJ2-7 better. Germline V gene data show CDR1 as SGHDT and CDR2 as YYEEEE. The CDR3 runs 13 residues. The CDR3 nucleotides read TGTGCCAGCTCCCTAGCGGGCTCCTACGAGCAGTACTTC. As protein: CASSLAGSYEQYF.

V gene TRBV5-6 combines with J gene TRBJ2-1, with D unclear. Germline V CDR1 and CDR2: SGHDT, YYEEEE. The V end was cut by 6 bases, the J end by 6 bases, with 19 bases between. The CDR3 covers 15 residues. The CDR3 loop reads CASTPSSSVFNEQFF. Here the CDR3 DNA reads TGTGCCAGCACCCCGTCCTCGTCAGTTTTCAATGAGCAGTTCTTC.

This chain joins TRBV21-1 and TRBJ1-5; TRBD1 is taken as the D call from the table, unchecked against the DNA. TRBV21-1 is shown as a pseudogene. The CDR3 is 17 residues long. CDR3 sequence reads: CASSKWEGTGNYQPQHF. The CDR3 DNA reads as TGTGCCAGCAGCAAATGGGAAGGGACAGGGAACTATCAGCCCCAGCATTTT.

The CDR3 loop is CATSSGGGVRDTQYF. Here the CDR3 DNA reads TGTGCCACCTCGAGCGGTGGGGGGGTGAGGGATACGCAGTATTTT. The chain employs TRBV10-3 and TRBJ2-3, with 7 bases aligning to TRBD2. CDR1 and CDR2 (germline): ENHRY, SYGVKD. This CDR3 is built from 15 residues. The V and J ends lost 10 bases and 6 bases, in that order; junction bases with no gene match: 16.